The next 25 T cell receptor beta chains were all read from a single sample in a study of blood T cell repertoires in COVID-19 (dated by TCRdb to the early 2020s). Library preparation used the immunoSEQ multiplex PCR assay. The table was pulled from immuneACCESS by TCRdb, which kept in-frame rearrangements only. Such tables lose some clones; where checked, under half of the loss comes from unresolved V genes, and the rest has no known cause. Within this sample are roughly 260,000 clones, with about 91% of them counted one time only. The ten largest clones take up more than 1% of the sample. Sequencing was performed on PBMCs or T cells enriched from blood (not recorded which). The receptors stem from a human donor in a cohort exposed to, infected with or recovered from COVID-19 (not recorded which). The donor label of this sample is uncertain.

The chain recombines TRBV9 with TRBJ2-7; 8 nucleotides match TRBD1. Germline-derived CDR1 and CDR2 are SGDLS and YYNGEE. This CDR3 has 14 amino acids. Losses at the gene ends were 3 bases for V and 5 bases for J; bases not matched to a gene: 7. CDR3 sequence reads: CASSGGTGGHEQYF. The CDR3 DNA reads as TGTGCCAGCAGCGGTGGGACAGGAGGCCACGAGCAGTACTTC.

This chain joins TRBV5-4 and TRBJ2-3; 7 nucleotides agree with TRBD2. The V gene's germline CDR1 is SGHNT and CDR2 YYREEE (reference sequence). This CDR3 contains 17 residues. Unmatched junction bases numbered 9, after V lost 2 bases and J lost 0 bases. The CDR3 nucleotides are TGTGCCAGCAGCTTAGACATACTAGCGTTTAGCACAGATACGCAGTATTTT. Amino acids: CASSLDILAFSTDTQYF.

The chain joins TRBV30 to TRBJ1-1, with TRBD1 matching over 7 bases. V lost 4 bases and J lost 7; bases outside the gene matches: 6. The CDR3 covers 12 residues. CDR1 and CDR2 from the germline V gene are GTSNPN and SVGIG (reference sequence). CDR3: CAWTKGGFEAFF. The CDR3 DNA reads as TGTGCCTGGACAAAAGGGGGCTTTGAAGCTTTCTTT.

This chain links TRBV7-3 with TRBJ1-2; D gene ambiguous. The ends were cut back, 3 bases at V and 7 bases at J, with 12 bases in the middle. In germline, CDR1 is SGHTA, CDR2 FQGTGA. The CDR3 length is 13 residues. CDR3 in amino acids: CASSLGGIGGYTF. DNA for the CDR3: TGTGCCAGCAGCTTGGGCGGGATCGGTGGCTACACCTTC. Complete variable domain (other parts from reference TRBV7-3 and TRBJ1-2): GAGVSQTPSNKVTEKGKYVELRCDPISGHTALYWYRQSLGQGPEFLIYFQGTGAADDSGLPNDRFFAVRPEGSVSTLKIQRTERGDSAVYLCASSLGGIGGYTFGSGTRLTVV.

The chain is built from TRBV28 and TRBJ1-2; D not certain. The V gene's germline CDR1 is MDHEN and CDR2 SYDVKM. The CDR3 is 14 residues long. V lost 7 bases and J 4 bases, leaving 16 bases between the germline ends. The DNA for the CDR3 is TGTGCCAGCACCAACCTCGGAGGCCGCTATGGCTACACCTTC. This gives the protein CASTNLGGRYGYTF.

This chain joins TRBV5-1 and TRBJ1-2; 10 nucleotides match TRBD1. The V gene end was trimmed by 4 bases and the J gene end by 4 bases; junction bases not matched to a gene: 7. This CDR3 is 15 amino acids long. The germline gives CDR1 SGHRS, CDR2 YFSETQ. The CDR3 region has the DNA TGCGCCAGCAGCCAGACGACAGGGGGCGGCTATGGCTACACCTTC. It is translated as CASSQTTGGGYGYTF.

The rearrangement joins TRBV30 to TRBJ2-5; 7 bases fit TRBD1. Looked up from germline, CDR1 is GTSNPN and CDR2 is SVGIG (reference sequence). The CDR3 sequence is 14 residues long. V gave up 4 bases and J gave up 3 bases; unmatched junction bases: 8. Here the CDR3 DNA reads TGTGCCTGGAACCTAGGGACAGCAGAAGAGACCCAGTACTTC. Its protein is CAWNLGTAEETQYF.

The CDR3 nucleotides read TGTGCCAGCTCACCACCAGCAAGCGATATGAACACTGAAGCTTTCTTT. Protein product: CASSPPASDMNTEAFF. This sequence joins TRBV18 and TRBJ1-1; D is ambiguous. CDR3 length equals 16 residues. The V end lost 0 bases, the J end lost 0 bases, and 11 bases lay between the germline ends. In germline, CDR1 is KGHSH, CDR2 LQKENI.

The chain couples TRBV4-1 to TRBJ2-3; 9 bases are a match to TRBD2. The CDR3 runs to 16 residues. CDR1 and CDR2 from the germline V gene are MGHRA and YSYEKL. Germline trimming cut 0 bases from V and 5 bases from J; bases unmatched to any gene: 6. The CDR3 nucleotides read TGCGCCAGCAGCCAAGATTCCAGCGGGGGGCGAGATACGCAGTATTTT. Protein sequence: CASSQDSSGGRDTQYF.

This chain uses TRBV5-1 with TRBJ1-6; D not resolved. Germline loops: CDR1 SGHRS, CDR2 YFSETQ. The CDR3 length is 20 residues. V gave up 4 bases and J gave up 2 bases, with 25 bases separating them. The CDR3 reads CASSPLQPDSWVAYNSPLHF. Written as DNA, the CDR3 is TGCGCCAGCAGCCCCCTGCAGCCCGATAGCTGGGTTGCCTATAATTCACCCCTCCACTTT.

This sequence joins TRBV4-1 and TRBJ1-3; D ambiguous. Germline V CDR1 and CDR2: MGHRA, YSYEKL. This CDR3 region has 14 residues. V was trimmed by 1 base and J by 4 bases, leaving 8 bases between them. CDR3: CASSQVPGGNTIYF. Written as DNA, the CDR3 is TGCGCCAGCAGCCAAGTTCCGGGGGGAAACACCATATATTTT.

The count of this clone is one. The chain uses TRBV11-2 and TRBJ1-4, with TRBD1 matching over 8 bases. CDR1 SGHAT and CDR2 FQNNGV come from the germline V gene. Germline trimming cut 5 bases from V and 5 bases from J; bases unmatched to any gene: 4. This CDR3 comprises 14 residues. The CDR3 DNA sequence: TGTGCCAGCAGCCGAGGACAGGGAAATGAAAAACTGTTTTTT. Amino acid sequence: CASSRGQGNEKLFF.

The chain recombines TRBV6-5 with TRBJ1-2; weak D call: TRBD1 (6 bases). The germline V and J ends were trimmed by 0 bases and 6 bases, with 17 bases remaining between them. The CDR3 contains 16 residues. Germline loops: CDR1 MNHEY, CDR2 SVGAGI. The CDR3 nucleotides read TGTGCCAGCAGTTACTCGCCATGGGGAGGGGGGGATGGCTACACCTTC. This gives the protein CASSYSPWGGGDGYTF.

The genes are TRBV2 and TRBJ2-4; possible D gene TRBD1, 6 bases. The V end was cut by 4 bases, the J end by 14 bases, with 18 bases between. This CDR3 has 13 residues. Germline V gene lookup returns CDR1 SNHLY and CDR2 FYNNEI. The CDR3 DNA is TGTGCCAGCAGTGGGCCCAGGACAGAGGAAGAGTACTTC. Encoded protein: CASSGPRTEEEYF. Drawing the rest from reference TRBV2 and TRBJ2-4, the complete variable domain is EPEVTQTPSHQVTQMGQEVILRCVPISNHLYFYWYRQILGQKVEFLVSFYNNEISEKSEIFDDQFSVERPDGSNFTLKIRSTKLEDSAMYFCASSGPRTEEEYFGAGTRLSVL.

The chain carries TRBV29-1 and TRBJ2-3; 8 bases are a match to TRBD2. CDR3 length: 13 amino acids. Germline V gene lookup returns CDR1 SQVTM and CDR2 ANQGSEA. V lost 4 bases to trimming and J lost 8 bases; unmatched junction nucleotides: 8. The CDR3: CSVAGGLQVTQYF. CDR3 nucleotides: TGCAGCGTTGCGGGGGGGTTACAGGTTACGCAGTATTTT.

The sample holds one count of this clone. The chain couples TRBV30 to TRBJ1-5; D is ambiguous. CDR1 and CDR2 (germline): GTSNPN, SVGIG (reference sequence). The germline V and J ends were trimmed by 2 bases and 0 bases, with 8 bases remaining between them. This CDR3 contains 14 residues. CDR3 in amino acids: CAWSPFFSNQPQHF. CDR3 DNA sequence: TGTGCCTGGAGTCCTTTTTTTAGCAATCAGCCCCAGCATTTT. The full variable domain, in which reference TRBV30 and TRBJ1-5 provide the parts outside the CDR3, is SQTIHQWPATLVQPVGSPLSLECTVEGTSNPNLYWYRQAAGRGLQLLFYSVGIGQISSEVPQNLSASRPQDRQFILSSKKLLLSDSGFYLCAWSPFFSNQPQHFGDGTRLSIL.

This chain links TRBV27 with TRBJ1-2, with TRBD1 matching 7 bases. The CDR3 consists of 14 residues. Germline CDR1 MNHEY, CDR2 SMNVEV (reference sequence). The V segment lost 5 bases and the J segment 3 bases; nucleotides outside the gene matches: 6. The CDR3 bases are TGTGCCAGCAGTCAGGGGGGTCCCCACTATGGCTACACCTTC. Translated, it gives CASSQGGPHYGYTF.

The rearrangement links TRBV4-1 to TRBJ2-3; maybe TRBD1 (6 bases). CDR1 is MGHRA and CDR2 is YSYEKL in the germline V gene. The CDR3 extends over 16 amino acids. V was cut by 2 bases and J by 6 bases, with 18 bases left in between. DNA for the CDR3: TGCGCCAGCAGCCAATATCCGGCAGGGGATCGCGATACGCAGTATTTT. It codes for CASSQYPAGDRDTQYF.

The chain employs TRBV10-3 and TRBJ2-5; TRBD1 matches 9 bases. Germline V CDR1 and CDR2: ENHRY, SYGVKD. V shed 6 bases, J shed 2 bases, and the junction held 7 bases outside the gene matches. The CDR3 runs to 15 residues. The CDR3 DNA follows: TGTGCCATCAGCCCAAAAGGACAGGGGCAAGAGACCCAGTACTTC. As protein: CAISPKGQGQETQYF.

J is TRBJ2-7 and V is TRBV30; 7 bases are shared with TRBD1. CDR1 and CDR2 from the germline V gene are GTSNPN and SVGIG (reference sequence). The ends lost 1 base at V and 4 bases at J; junction bases unmatched: 4. CDR3 length: 13 amino acids. CDR3 loop: CAWSAGQVYEQYF. CDR3 nucleotide sequence: TGTGCCTGGAGTGCCGGACAGGTTTACGAGCAGTACTTC.

This rearrangement joins TRBV12-3 or TRBV12-4 to TRBJ2-3, with D hard to call. The CDR3 sequence is 12 residues long. The V end lost 6 bases, the J end lost 10 bases, and 14 bases lay between the germline ends. The CDR3, as DNA: TGTGCCAGCAGCCTTTCCTCCCGGGCGCAGTATTTT. Its translation: CASSLSSRAQYF.

The rearrangement links TRBV3-1 (or the pseudogene TRBV3-2) to TRBJ1-3; 9 bases fit TRBD1. With V trimmed by 4 bases and J by 3 bases, 7 bases remained unmatched. Germline values: CDR1 LGHDT, CDR2 YNNKEL (reference sequence). The CDR3 is 16 amino acids. Here the CDR3 DNA reads TGTGCCAGCAGCCCCCCACAGGGGGCTGGTGGAAACACCATATATTTT. Residues: CASSPPQGAGGNTIYF.

V and J are TRBV7-9 and TRBJ2-7; possible D gene TRBD1, 6 bases. The germline V and J ends were trimmed by 4 bases and 3 bases, with 13 bases remaining between them. CDR1 and CDR2 from the germline V gene are SEHNR and FQNEAQ (reference sequence). This CDR3 region has 14 residues. In DNA form, the CDR3 reads TGTGCCAGCAGCTCGAGTTTGGACAGCTACGAGCAGTACTTC. This translates into CASSSSLDSYEQYF.

This clone was seen just once. V gene TRBV15 combines with J gene TRBJ2-3; 14 nucleotides align to TRBD2. The germline gives CDR1 LNHNV, CDR2 YYDKDF (reference sequence). The CDR3 runs 17 residues. Losses at the gene ends were 2 bases for V and 5 bases for J; bases not matched to a gene: 6. The CDR3 bases are TGTGCCACCAGCAGACGGACTAGCGGGGGGCCCCGAGATACGCAGTATTTT. It specifies CATSRRTSGGPRDTQYF.

V is TRBV20-1 and J is TRBJ2-3, with TRBD2 matching over 8 bases. Germline lookup yields CDR1 DFQATT and CDR2 SNEGSKA (reference sequence). V was clipped by 3 bases and J by 1 base; unmatched bases: 6. The CDR3 is made up of 15 amino acids. The CDR3, as DNA: TGCAGTGCTAGTGAATGGCGGGGGGGCACAGATACGCAGTATTTT. It yields the protein CSASEWRGGTDTQYF.